Detailed here is one TCR beta chain. Its specificity is not known. A sample-barcoded 5' primer and a J-beta primer mix were used in a second PCR of roughly 7 to 11 cycles. TCRdb reanalysed the 5' RACE reads using MiXCR and keeps one entry per CDR3 protein. The repertoire holds over a million distinct CDR3 sequences, with 40% to 50% as singletons. Germline CDR1 reads GTSNPN; CDR2 reads SVGIG (reference sequence). CDR3 length equals 13 residues. Deletions cut 5 bases from V and 3 bases from J, with 8 bases between. The data belong to a study of blood T cells in healthy people across ages. The overall study: Capture via template switching afforded approximately one barcoded beta molecule per two T cells.

General study points: PBMCs left unsorted prevented a conclusive naive versus antigen-experienced comparison.

There were at least 5.5 micrograms of total RNA extracted from every sample. The gene calls are TRBV30 and TRBJ2-6, with TRBD2 as a possible D gene (5 bases). The receptor comes from an older woman in good health. The sample comprised blood. CDR3 coding DNA: TGTGCCTGGGAGAGGGTTGGGGCCAACGTCCTGACTTTC. It translates to CAWERVGANVLTF. The full variable domain, its missing parts supplied by reference TRBV30 and TRBJ2-6, is SQTIHQWPATLVQPVGSPLSLECTVEGTSNPNLYWYRQAAGRGLQLLFYSVGIGQISSEVPQNLSASRPQDRQFILSSKKLLLSDSGFYLCAWERVGANVLTFGAGSRLTVL.